Each of the 18 T cell receptor beta chains below was sequenced from the same sample in a study of vaccination and CD4 T cells after COVID-19. The study sequenced cultured CD4+ T cell DNA using the Oncomine TCR Beta short-read assay. A single record per CDR3 protein comes from TCRdb applying MiXCR to the PCR reads. The sample has around 26,000 distinct CDR3 sequences; about 40% are singletons. Antigens of these TCRs are unknown. Noted time point: late sampling 161 to 241 days after vaccination in a few convalescent patients. Treatment here: roughly 10-day PBMC culture with coronavirus spike peptide pools or control peptides (ViraFEST assay). The sequenced sample was CD4+ T cells from blood, cultured in vitro, obtained about 7 months after SARS-CoV-2 vaccination. These receptors all come from a human donor who had recovered from COVID-19.

The chain links TRBV20-1 to TRBJ2-1; a possible D gene is TRBD2 (10 bases). Germline CDR1 and CDR2: DFQATT and SNEGSKA (reference sequence). V lost 5 bases, J lost 12 bases, and 29 bases lay in between. CDR3 size: 16 residues. CDR3: CSAHRQGGRAGGAQFF. In DNA, the CDR3 is TGCAGTGCTCACAGACAGGGGGGGCGAGCGGGAGGGGCGCAGTTCTTC.

This clonotype has only one observation. The chain's CDR3 is CASSHRLAVHSYNEQFF. The CDR3, as DNA: TGTGCCAGCAGTCACCGACTAGCGGTTCATTCCTACAATGAGCAGTTCTTC. V is TRBV6-1 and J is TRBJ2-1, with 9 bases matching TRBD2. The CDR3 spans 17 residues. CDR1 and CDR2 (germline): MNHNS, SASEGT. With 5 bases clipped from V and 1 base from J, the junction kept 9 bases outside the gene matches.

This clonotype was recorded a few times. This sequence joins TRBV21-1 and TRBJ2-7; the DNA was not compared with TRBD1, the D call given in the table. TRBV21-1 is a listed pseudogene. CDR3 length equals 14 residues. CDR3 in amino acids: CATKTAGARYEQYF. In DNA form, the CDR3 reads TGTGCCACCAAAACCGCAGGGGCCCGCTACGAGCAGTACTTC.

The rearrangement uses TRBV20-1 and TRBJ2-7; 11 bases agree with TRBD1. CDR3 length: 14 amino acids. Per germline, CDR1 DFQATT and CDR2 SNEGSKA (reference sequence). Trimming took 4 bases from V and 6 from J; bases not matched to a gene: 8. The CDR3 is CSAKPGQGVSEQYF. CDR3 nucleotides: TGCAGTGCTAAGCCGGGACAGGGGGTTAGCGAGCAGTACTTC.

This clonotype has a handful of counts. This sequence joins TRBV20-1 and TRBJ2-1, with D maybe TRBD1 (6 bases). From germline, CDR1 is DFQATT and CDR2 SNEGSKA (reference sequence). This CDR3 spans 16 amino acids. V shed 6 bases and J shed 6 bases, with 24 bases lying between them. The DNA for the CDR3 is TGCAGTGCAATCGCACCACTAACAGGGCGGCCCAATGAGCAGTTCTTC. Translation gives CSAIAPLTGRPNEQFF.

This clonotype was counted between two and nine times. The V and J genes are TRBV20-1 and TRBJ2-3; 10 bases align to TRBD2. Trimming at V came to 3 bases and at J to 4 bases, leaving 13 bases not matched to a gene. This CDR3 contains 17 residues. The germline gives CDR1 DFQATT, CDR2 SNEGSKA (reference sequence). CDR3 nucleotide sequence: TGCAGTGCTAGGGGGGACTTTCTAGCGGGAGCCTCAGATACGCAGTATTTT. Translation: CSARGDFLAGASDTQYF.

The CDR3 DNA is TGCAGCGTGTTGAGGCGACAGGGCTACAATGAGCAGTTCTTC. Its translation: CSVLRRQGYNEQFF. The chain employs TRBV29-1 and TRBJ2-1; the match to TRBD1 covers 7 bases. This CDR3 is 14 amino acids long. Germline V CDR1 and CDR2: SQVTM, ANQGSEA. After removal of 6 bases from V and 3 bases from J, the junction contained 8 bases not matched to a gene.

This clonotype showed up just a few times. The chain recombines TRBV7-3 with TRBJ1-2; D not resolved. The CDR3 extends over 9 amino acids. CDR1 and CDR2 from the germline V gene are SGHTA and FQGTGA. Trimming left V 10 bases short and J 8 bases short, with 8 bases between. The CDR3, as DNA: TGTGCCATGGGTGGAGGCTACACCTTC. Protein product: CAMGGGYTF. The full variable domain, completed using reference TRBV7-3 and TRBJ1-2, is GAGVSQTPSNKVTEKGKYVELRCDPISGHTALYWYRQSLGQGPEFLIYFQGTGAADDSGLPNDRFFAVRPEGSVSTLKIQRTERGDSAVYLCAMGGGYTFGSGTRLTVV.

This clonotype was found a few times. The genes are TRBV27 and TRBJ1-5, with D uncertain. Germline CDR1 and CDR2: MNHEY and SMNVEV (reference sequence). The CDR3 consists of 13 residues. The V and J ends lost 3 bases and 0 bases respectively, with 3 bases between them. The CDR3: CASSFYSNQPQHF. The CDR3 coding sequence is TGTGCCAGCAGTTTCTATAGCAATCAGCCCCAGCATTTT.

V usage is TRBV28 and J usage is TRBJ1-6; 7 nucleotides match TRBD1. This CDR3 comprises 13 residues. After removal of 7 bases from V and 9 bases from J, the junction contained 6 bases not matched to a gene. CDR1 and CDR2 from the germline V gene are MDHEN and SYDVKM. DNA for the CDR3: TGTGCCAGCATCGCCGACAGGGTTTCACCCCTCCACTTT. Residues: CASIADRVSPLHF.

In this sample, this clonotype turned up a few times. This rearrangement joins TRBV28 to TRBJ2-7, with TRBD2 matching over 8 bases. Trimming took 8 bases from V and 0 from J; bases not matched to a gene: 12. CDR3 length: 16 amino acids. Germline V gene sequence: CDR1 MDHEN, CDR2 SYDVKM. The CDR3 here is CASSKFGGESSYEQYF. CDR3 bases: TGTGCCAGCTCGAAGTTCGGGGGGGAAAGCTCCTACGAGCAGTACTTC.

J is TRBJ1-5 and V is TRBV20-1; D may be TRBD1 (6 bases). V shed 2 bases and J shed 5 bases, with 13 bases lying between them. Germline V gene sequence: CDR1 DFQATT, CDR2 SNEGSKA (reference sequence). The CDR3 has 14 amino acids. Here the CDR3 reads CSARPAGVDQPQHF. In nucleotides, the CDR3 is TGCAGTGCTAGACCTGCAGGGGTAGATCAGCCCCAGCATTTT.

This clonotype appeared a few times. Written as DNA, the CDR3 is TGCAGTGCTTCGGCTAGCGGGAGGGCAGATACGCAGTATTTT. This encodes CSASASGRADTQYF. This chain uses TRBV20-1 with TRBJ2-3; 12 bases align to TRBD2. Germline CDR1 is DFQATT and CDR2 is SNEGSKA (reference sequence). The CDR3 spans 14 residues. V was clipped by 5 bases and J by 4 bases; unmatched bases: 4.

This clonotype was found a few times. The chain links TRBV24-1 to TRBJ2-3; TRBD1 matches 8 bases. Germline values: CDR1 KGHDR, CDR2 SFDVKD. The CDR3 sequence is 15 residues long. J lost 4 bases, V lost 4 bases, and 6 bases had no gene match. The CDR3 region is CATSDPGQGADTQYF. The DNA of the CDR3 is TGTGCCACCAGTGACCCCGGACAGGGTGCAGATACGCAGTATTTT.

The J gene is TRBJ2-3, the V gene TRBV24-1; 9 bases line up with TRBD2. V shed 5 bases and J 5 bases; nucleotides not matched to a gene: 7. This CDR3 is built from 15 residues. The germline V gene has CDR1 KGHDR and CDR2 SFDVKD. The DNA for the CDR3 is TGTGCCACCAGTGGGGGACGACTAGCGGTAGATACGCAGTATTTT. It codes for CATSGGRLAVDTQYF.

The chain recombines TRBV11-3 with TRBJ2-3, with TRBD2 matching over 7 bases. V trimming: 0 bases; J trimming: 6 bases; junction bases outside the gene matches: 3. Germline V gene lookup returns CDR1 SGHNT and CDR2 YENEEA. There are 14 residues in the CDR3. The CDR3 DNA sequence: TGTGCCAGCAGCTTAGATCCGGGAGGTGATACGCAGTATTTT. Translation gives CASSLDPGGDTQYF.

Regarding this clonotype: The junction departs from the called germline gene at one end, perhaps through a read error. The genes are TRBV15 and TRBJ1-5, with 9 positions matching TRBD1. Germline lookup yields CDR1 LNHNV and CDR2 YYDKDF (reference sequence). The CDR3 totals 15 residues. The chain's CDR3 is CTTSRDRGVNQPQHF. For the CDR3, the DNA is TGTACCACCAGCAGAGACAGGGGGGTCAATCAGCCCCAGCATTTT.

The gene calls are TRBV7-9 and TRBJ1-1, with D tentatively TRBD1 (6 bases). Germline CDR1 reads SEHNR; CDR2 reads FQNEAQ (reference sequence). V lost 5 bases to trimming and J lost 4 bases, with 14 bases between them. CDR3 length: 14 residues. CDR3 DNA: TGTGCCAGCAGCCCTCGCGGGGGCGGCACTGAAGCTTTCTTT. Translated: CASSPRGGGTEAFF.